This TCR beta chain was observed in a study of T cell responses to AZD1222 COVID-19 vaccine. Study-wide context: Investigators merged groups given second doses at roughly 4 or roughly 12 weeks.

General study findings and limits: A mostly white British donor set with more females was recruited, and clonal diversity was possibly underestimated. Repertoires were sampled only after the peak T cell response. Within unmutated variant regions lay the reported targets of nearly half of spike-specific TCRs.

V lost 1 base to trimming and J lost 5 bases; unmatched junction nucleotides: 6. Germline V gene data show CDR1 as KGHSH and CDR2 as LQKENI. The CDR3 extends over 16 amino acids. Some clones are missing from TCRdb's copy, which holds only in-frame ones; the method was immunoSEQ multiplex PCR. Of roughly 100,000 clones listed, about 93% are singletons. About this clone itself: The antigen is not known.

This rearrangement joins TRBV18 to TRBJ2-5; 11 nucleotides align to TRBD1. The material was peripheral blood, obtained on day 0 of AZD1222 vaccination. The TCR sequence derives from an adult in good health. The CDR3 coding sequence is TGTGCCAGCTCACCACTAAGGACAGGGGGCGCGGAGACCCAGTACTTC. It yields the protein CASSPLRTGGAETQYF. Full variable domain (rest looked up from reference TRBV18 and TRBJ2-5): NAGVMQNPRHLVRRRGQEARLRCSPMKGHSHVYWYRQLPEEGLKFMVYLQKENIIDESGMPKERFSAEFPKEGPSILRIQQVVRGDSAAYFCASSPLRTGGAETQYFGPGTRLLVL.